The rows below give T cell receptor beta chains drawn from one sample of a study of response to subunit inactivated influenza vaccine. TCRdb recomputed calls from the RT-PCR reads with MiXCR, one row per CDR3 protein. The table shows some 800,000 distinct CDR3 sequences, with roughly 20% occurring only once. Sample: PBMCs from blood, taken roughly 5 days after vaccination. Receptors were obtained from a man aged 45-65 years who received an inactivated influenza vaccine. Each CDR3 is given with its conserved first and last residue. D genes are given only for firm matches. The size of a clone is reported for some rows only, either as once, few or many, or as a class for expanded clones.

- | TRBD2 | TRBJ2-7 | TRBV20-1 | CSATDTGQRGGSYEQYF | TGCAGTGCTACGGATACTGGACAGCGGGGGGGCTCCTACGAGCAGTACTTC
many | - | TRBJ2-3 | TRBV12-3/TRBV12-4 | CASSYWGRGTDTQYF | TGTGCCAGCAGTTACTGGGGGCGAGGCACAGATACGCAGTATTTT
- | - | TRBJ1-2 | TRBV6-2/TRBV6-3 | CAIRPLDRNYGYTF | TGTGCCATACGACCACTCGACAGGAACTATGGCTACACCTTC
- | - | TRBJ2-5 | TRBV27 | CASSRWDKETQYF | TGTGCCAGCAGTCGGTGGGACAAAGAGACCCAGTACTTC
many | TRBD2 | TRBJ2-1 | TRBV29-1 | CSGSGRSYNEQFF | TGCAGCGGTAGCGGGAGATCCTACAATGAGCAGTTCTTC
- | TRBD2 | TRBJ2-7 | TRBV29-1 | CSAKGLAGDLYEQYF | TGCAGCGCTAAGGGACTAGCGGGAGATCTATACGAGCAGTACTTC
- | TRBD1 | TRBJ2-4 | TRBV4-2 | CASSQTGQGWDIQYF | TGTGCCAGCAGCCAAACTGGACAGGGATGGGACATTCAGTACTTC
many | TRBD1 | TRBJ2-7 | TRBV5-6 | CASSLGTGFSYEQYF | TGTGCCAGCAGCTTAGGGACAGGCTTCTCCTACGAGCAGTACTTC
- | - | TRBJ2-5 | TRBV10-3 | CAISVSGQETQYF | TGTGCCATCAGTGTCTCGGGGCAAGAGACCCAGTACTTC
- | - | TRBJ2-3 | TRBV6-5 | CASTKSGGTQYF | TGTGCCAGCACTAAATCTGGAGGTACGCAGTATTTT
few | - | TRBJ1-1 | TRBV6-2/TRBV6-3 | CASSYELRTEAFF | TGTGCCAGCAGTTACGAATTGAGGACTGAAGCTTTCTTT
- | TRBD1 | TRBJ2-1 | TRBV7-9 | CASSSLSGTGFNEQFF | TGTGCCAGCAGCTCCCTCTCCGGGACAGGGTTCAATGAGCAGTTCTTC
once | - | TRBJ2-5 | TRBV4-2 | CASSRGLGTQYF | TGTGCCAGCAGCCGGGGGTTGGGGACCCAGTACTTC
few | - | TRBJ2-7 | TRBV20-1 | CSAGAPGRTTYEQYF | TGCAGTGCTGGAGCACCGGGACGGACAACCTACGAGCAGTACTTC
- | - | TRBJ2-3 | TRBV3-1 | CASSQGLLTDTQYF | TGTGCCAGCAGCCAAGGACTACTCACAGATACGCAGTATTTT
- | - | TRBJ1-1 | TRBV20-1 | CSAQDGTEAFF | TGCAGTGCTCAGGACGGCACTGAAGCTTTCTTT
few | - | TRBJ2-7 | TRBV25-1 | CASMGSVSYEQYF | TGTGCCAGCATGGGATCGGTCTCCTACGAGCAGTACTTC
- | - | TRBJ1-2 | TRBV6-1 | CASSDFPPYGYTF | TGTGCCAGCAGTGACTTTCCTCCCTACGGCTACACCTTC
many | - | TRBJ2-7 | TRBV3-1 | CASSQESRKREQYF | TGTGCCAGCAGCCAAGAGTCACGGAAGAGGGAGCAGTACTTC
few | TRBD2 | TRBJ2-3 | TRBV28 | CASSPTSAEDTQYF | TGTGCCAGCAGCCCTACTAGCGCAGAAGATACGCAGTATTTT
- | - | TRBJ2-7 | TRBV6-2/TRBV6-3 | CASRPTSYEQYF | TGTGCCAGCAGACCTACTAGCTACGAGCAGTACTTC
many | TRBD1 | TRBJ2-1 | TRBV29-1 | CSGQGSNEQFF | TGCAGTGGACAGGGGAGTAATGAGCAGTTCTTC
- | TRBD2 | TRBJ2-1 | TRBV28 | CASGGLAGGRQFF | TGTGCCAGCGGGGGACTAGCGGGGGGTCGACAGTTCTTC
- | TRBD2 | TRBJ2-3 | TRBV20-1 | CSAEGLALITDTQYF | TGCAGTGCTGAAGGACTAGCGCTCATCACAGATACGCAGTATTTT
- | TRBD1 | TRBJ2-7 | TRBV6-5 | CASSYYPGTAYEQYF | TGTGCCAGCAGTTACTACCCCGGGACAGCCTACGAGCAGTACTTC
few | - | TRBJ1-5 | TRBV5-6 | CASSLGRQGPQHF | TGTGCCAGCAGCTTGGGCAGACAAGGTCCCCAGCATTTT